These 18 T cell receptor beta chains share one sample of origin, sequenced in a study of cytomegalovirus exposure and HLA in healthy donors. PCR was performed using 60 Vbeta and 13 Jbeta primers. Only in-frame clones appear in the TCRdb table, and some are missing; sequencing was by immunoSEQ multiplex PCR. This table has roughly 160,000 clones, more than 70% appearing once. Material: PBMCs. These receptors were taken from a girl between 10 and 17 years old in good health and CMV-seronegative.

The chain's CDR3 is CASSLVGYSMVGTRETQYF. In DNA form, the CDR3 reads TGTGCCAGCAGTTTAGTGGGGTATTCGATGGTTGGGACTCGAGAGACCCAGTACTTC. This chain joins TRBV27 and TRBJ2-5, with D perhaps matching TRBD2 (6 bases). The CDR3 has 19 residues. The V gene lost 2 bases and the J gene lost 4 bases, with 26 bases spanning the gap. Per the germline V gene, CDR1 is MNHEY and CDR2 is SMNVEV (reference sequence).

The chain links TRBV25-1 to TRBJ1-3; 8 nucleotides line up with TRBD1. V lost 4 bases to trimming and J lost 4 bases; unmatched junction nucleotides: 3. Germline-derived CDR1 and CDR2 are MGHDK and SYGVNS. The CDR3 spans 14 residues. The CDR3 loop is CASSAQGGGNTIYF. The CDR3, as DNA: TGTGCCAGCAGTGCACAGGGGGGAGGAAACACCATATATTTT.

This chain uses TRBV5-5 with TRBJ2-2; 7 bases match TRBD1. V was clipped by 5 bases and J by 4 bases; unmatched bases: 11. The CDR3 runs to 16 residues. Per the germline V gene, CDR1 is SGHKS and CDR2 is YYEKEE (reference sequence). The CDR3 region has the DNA TGTGCCAGCAGTCCGACAGGGCCGCCATTCACCGGGGAGCTGTTTTTT. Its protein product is CASSPTGPPFTGELFF.

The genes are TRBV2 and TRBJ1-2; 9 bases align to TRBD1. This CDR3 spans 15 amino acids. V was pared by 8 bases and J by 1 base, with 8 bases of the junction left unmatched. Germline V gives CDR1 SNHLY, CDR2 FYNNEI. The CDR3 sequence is CASGIQGANNYGYTF. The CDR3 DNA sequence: TGTGCCAGCGGGATACAGGGGGCGAATAACTATGGCTACACCTTC.

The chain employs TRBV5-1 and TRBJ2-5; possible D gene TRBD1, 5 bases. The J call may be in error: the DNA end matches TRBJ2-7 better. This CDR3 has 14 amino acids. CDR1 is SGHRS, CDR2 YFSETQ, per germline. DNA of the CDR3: TGCGCCAGCAGCTTGGACAGGCGCTCCTACGAGCAGTACTTC. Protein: CASSLDRRSYEQYF.

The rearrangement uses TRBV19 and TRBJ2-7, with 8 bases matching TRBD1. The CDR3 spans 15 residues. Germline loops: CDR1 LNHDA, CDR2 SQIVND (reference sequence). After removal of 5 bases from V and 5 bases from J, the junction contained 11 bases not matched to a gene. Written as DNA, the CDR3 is TGTGCCAGTAGTCTCAGACAGGGGAGGTTCAACGAGCAGTACTTC. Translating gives CASSLRQGRFNEQYF.

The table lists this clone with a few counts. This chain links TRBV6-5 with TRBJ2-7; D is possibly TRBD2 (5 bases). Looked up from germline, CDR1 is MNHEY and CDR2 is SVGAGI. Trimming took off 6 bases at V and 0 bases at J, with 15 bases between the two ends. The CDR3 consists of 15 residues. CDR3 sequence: CASSEGRYGSYEQYF. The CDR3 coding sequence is TGTGCCAGCAGCGAGGGCAGGTATGGCTCCTACGAGCAGTACTTC.

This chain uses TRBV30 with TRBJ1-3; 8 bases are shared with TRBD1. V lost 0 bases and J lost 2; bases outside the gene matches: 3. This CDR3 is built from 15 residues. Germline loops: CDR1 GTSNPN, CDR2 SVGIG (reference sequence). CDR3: CAWSVADRAGNTIYF. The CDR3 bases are TGTGCCTGGAGTGTGGCGGACAGGGCTGGAAACACCATATATTTT.

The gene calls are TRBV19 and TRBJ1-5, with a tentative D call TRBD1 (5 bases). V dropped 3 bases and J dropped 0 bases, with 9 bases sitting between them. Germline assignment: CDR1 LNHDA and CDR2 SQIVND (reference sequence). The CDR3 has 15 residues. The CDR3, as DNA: TGTGCCAGTAGTATCGGGGGACTTAGCAATCAGCCCCAGCATTTT. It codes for CASSIGGLSNQPQHF.

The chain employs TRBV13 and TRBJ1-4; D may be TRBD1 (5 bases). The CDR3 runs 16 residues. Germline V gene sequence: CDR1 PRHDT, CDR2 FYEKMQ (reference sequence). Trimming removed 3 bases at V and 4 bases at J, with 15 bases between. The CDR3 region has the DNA TGTGCCAGCAGCTTCGGGCGGCCTAGGGGTAATGAAAAACTGTTTTTT. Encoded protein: CASSFGRPRGNEKLFF.

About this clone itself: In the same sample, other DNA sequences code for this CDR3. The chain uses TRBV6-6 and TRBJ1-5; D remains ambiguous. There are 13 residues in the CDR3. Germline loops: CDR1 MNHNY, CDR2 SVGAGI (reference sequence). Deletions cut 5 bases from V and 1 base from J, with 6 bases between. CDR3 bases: TGTGCCAGCAGTCCTGGCAGCAATCAGCCCCAGCATTTT. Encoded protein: CASSPGSNQPQHF.

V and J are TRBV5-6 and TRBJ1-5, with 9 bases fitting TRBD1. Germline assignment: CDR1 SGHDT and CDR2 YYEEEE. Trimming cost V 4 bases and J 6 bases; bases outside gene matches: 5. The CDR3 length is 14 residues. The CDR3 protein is CASSARTGVQPQHF. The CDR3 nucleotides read TGTGCCAGCAGCGCCAGGACAGGGGTTCAGCCCCAGCATTTT.

This chain's CDR3 is CASSESHTFAFSGYTF. Written as DNA, the CDR3 is TGTGCCAGCAGTGAATCCCACACGTTCGCTTTCTCCGGCTACACCTTC. This sequence joins TRBV6-1 and TRBJ1-2, with D hard to call. Germline CDR1 is MNHNS and CDR2 is SASEGT. The length of the CDR3 is 16 residues. Trimming took 2 bases from V and 8 from J, leaving 21 bases between them.

The CDR3 DNA follows: TGTGCCAGCAGCGAGGGACAGATCTATGGCTACACCTTC. As protein: CASSEGQIYGYTF. The chain joins TRBV7-9 to TRBJ1-2; 7 nucleotides line up with TRBD1. The V segment lost 5 bases and the J segment 4 bases; nucleotides outside the gene matches: 4. Germline CDR1 reads SEHNR; CDR2 reads FQNEAQ (reference sequence). The CDR3 extends over 13 amino acids.

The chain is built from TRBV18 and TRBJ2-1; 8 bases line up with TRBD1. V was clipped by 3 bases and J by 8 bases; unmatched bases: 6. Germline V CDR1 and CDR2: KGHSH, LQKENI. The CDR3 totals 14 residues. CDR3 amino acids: CASSPRQGRDEQFF. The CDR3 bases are TGTGCCAGCTCACCGCGACAGGGGCGGGATGAGCAGTTCTTC.

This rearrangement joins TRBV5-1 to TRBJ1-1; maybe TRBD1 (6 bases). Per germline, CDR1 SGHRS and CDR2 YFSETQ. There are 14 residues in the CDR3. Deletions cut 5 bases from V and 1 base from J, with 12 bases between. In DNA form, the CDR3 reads TGCGCCAGCAGGACGGGGGGCGCGAACACTGAAGCTTTCTTT. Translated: CASRTGGANTEAFF.

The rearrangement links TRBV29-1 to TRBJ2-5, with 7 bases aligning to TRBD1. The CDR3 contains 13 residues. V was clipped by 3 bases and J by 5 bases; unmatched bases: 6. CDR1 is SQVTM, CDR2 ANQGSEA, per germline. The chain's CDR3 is CSVELGGAETQYF. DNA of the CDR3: TGCAGCGTTGAGCTAGGGGGCGCGGAGACCCAGTACTTC.

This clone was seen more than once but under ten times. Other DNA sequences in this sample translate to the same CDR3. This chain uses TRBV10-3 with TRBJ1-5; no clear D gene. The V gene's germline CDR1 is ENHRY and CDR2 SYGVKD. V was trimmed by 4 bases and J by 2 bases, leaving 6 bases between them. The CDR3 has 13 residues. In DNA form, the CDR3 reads TGTGCCATCAGTGGTCAGGGCAATCAGCCCCAGCATTTT. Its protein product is CAISGQGNQPQHF.